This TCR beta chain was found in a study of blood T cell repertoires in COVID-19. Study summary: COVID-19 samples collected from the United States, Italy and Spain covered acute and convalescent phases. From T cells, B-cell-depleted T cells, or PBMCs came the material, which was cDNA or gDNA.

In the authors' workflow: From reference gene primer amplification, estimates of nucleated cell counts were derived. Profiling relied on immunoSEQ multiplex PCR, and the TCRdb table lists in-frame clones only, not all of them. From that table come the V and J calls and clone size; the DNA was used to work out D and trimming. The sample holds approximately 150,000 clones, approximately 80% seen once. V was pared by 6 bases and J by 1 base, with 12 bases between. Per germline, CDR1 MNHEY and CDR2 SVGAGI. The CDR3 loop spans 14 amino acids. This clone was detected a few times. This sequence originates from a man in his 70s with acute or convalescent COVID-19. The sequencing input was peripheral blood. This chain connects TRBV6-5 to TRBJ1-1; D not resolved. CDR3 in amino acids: CASRLTDANTEAFF. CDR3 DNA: TGTGCCAGCAGACTAACTGATGCGAACACTGAAGCTTTCTTT.